The present T cell receptor beta chain was sequenced within a study of blood T cell repertoires in COVID-19. Background on the study: In each case, the material was cDNA or gDNA derived from T cells, B-cell-depleted T cells, or PBMCs.

Using immunoSEQ multiplex PCR, the repertoire was profiled, and TCRdb retains in-frame clones only, with some absent. The data contain under 100,000 clones, around four fifths of them singletons. V gave up 6 bases and J gave up 7 bases; unmatched junction bases: 6. This CDR3 contains 13 residues. The origin of this receptor is a man aged 50 to 60 with acute or convalescent COVID-19. The sequenced sample was peripheral blood. The J gene is TRBJ1-5, the V gene TRBV12-3 or TRBV12-4; 7 nucleotides line up with TRBD1. In DNA, the CDR3 is TGTGCCAGCAGGTCACAGGGGTCCCAGCCCCAGCATTTT. Translating gives CASRSQGSQPQHF.